Shown below are 23 T cell receptor beta chains from a single sample sequenced in a study of a mutant IDH1 vaccine in newly diagnosed glioma. Assay: immunoSEQ multiplex PCR; the TCRdb copy retains only in-frame clones and omits some. The sample shows about 35,000 clones, around 83% of them seen only once. Stated time point: baseline, week 1 (first vaccination visit). The treatment: pre-vaccination baseline after standard-of-care therapy. The sequencing used peripheral blood mononuclear cells (PBMCs), collected from a glioma patient treated with radiotherapy, temozolomide or both. These TCRs come from a man aged 50-59 years with glioma. Some clones in this sample may be carry-over from other donors' samples.

The sample holds a few counts of this clone. The chain carries TRBV28 and TRBJ2-7; 7 nucleotides match TRBD1. The V and J ends lost 6 bases and 0 bases, in that order; junction bases with no gene match: 5. The germline gives CDR1 MDHEN, CDR2 SYDVKM. The CDR3 length is 14 residues. The CDR3 spells CASRNRDSSYEQYF. The CDR3 region has the DNA TGTGCCAGCAGAAACAGGGACAGCTCCTACGAGCAGTACTTC. Full variable domain (remainder filled in from reference TRBV28 and TRBJ2-7): DVKVTQSSRYLVKRTGEKVFLECVQDMDHENMFWYRQDPGLGLRLIYFSYDVKMKEKGDIPEGYSVSREKKERFSLILESASTNQTSMYLCASRNRDSSYEQYFGPGTRLTVT.

The rearrangement uses TRBV5-1 and TRBJ1-1; no reliable D call. The V and J ends lost 0 bases and 1 base respectively, with 10 bases between them. Germline V gene data show CDR1 as SGHRS and CDR2 as YFSETQ. This CDR3 contains 15 residues. This CDR3 is CASSLVGSQNTEAFF. DNA for the CDR3: TGCGCCAGCAGCTTGGTGGGCAGTCAGAACACTGAAGCTTTCTTT. The whole variable domain, filled in from reference TRBV5-1 and TRBJ1-1, reads KAGVTQTPRYLIKTRGQQVTLSCSPISGHRSVSWYQQTPGQGLQFLFEYFSETQRNKGNFPGRFSGRQFSNSRSEMNVSTLELGDSALYLCASSLVGSQNTEAFFGQGTRLTVV.

The J gene is TRBJ2-7, the V gene TRBV4-3; 8 positions agree with TRBD1. The CDR3 is 15 residues long. Germline CDR1 LGHNA, CDR2 YSLEER. Trimming removed 4 bases from V and 0 bases from J; junction bases left unmatched: 5. The CDR3 reads CASSPGQGGSYEQYF. DNA for the CDR3: TGCGCCAGCAGCCCTGGACAGGGAGGCTCCTACGAGCAGTACTTC.

The J gene is TRBJ1-2, the V gene TRBV6-1; 7 bases align to TRBD1. V was pared by 3 bases and J by 8 bases, with 12 bases of the junction left unmatched. The CDR3 spans 15 residues. The V gene's germline CDR1 is MNHNS and CDR2 SASEGT. This CDR3 reads CASSETGTGVGGYTF. In DNA form, the CDR3 reads TGTGCCAGCAGTGAGACAGGGACGGGGGTCGGAGGCTACACCTTC.

This rearrangement joins TRBV19 to TRBJ1-2; D gene ambiguous. The length of the CDR3 is 13 residues. Germline CDR1 reads LNHDA; CDR2 reads SQIVND (reference sequence). V was cut by 7 bases and J by 7 bases, with 16 bases left in between. DNA of the CDR3: TGTGCCAGTAATGAGGGTCGAGATTCTGGCTACACCTTC. As protein: CASNEGRDSGYTF.

The CDR3 nucleotides are TGCAGCGTTGAAGCAGGGGGCCCGCACGAGCAGTACTTC. Amino acids: CSVEAGGPHEQYF. The J gene is TRBJ2-7, the V gene TRBV29-1, with 8 bases aligning to TRBD1. Germline values: CDR1 SQVTM, CDR2 ANQGSEA. Germline trimming cut 1 base from V and 5 bases from J; bases unmatched to any gene: 4. The CDR3 has 13 amino acids.

The rearrangement uses TRBV4-3 and TRBJ2-2, with 7 bases fitting TRBD1. J lost 2 bases, V lost 4 bases, and 10 bases had no gene match. CDR1 is LGHNA and CDR2 is YSLEER in the germline V gene. The CDR3 runs 17 residues. CDR3 bases: TGCGCCAGCAGCCTAGGGGGTGGGACAGCCAACACCGGGGAGCTGTTTTTT. This codes for CASSLGGGTANTGELFF.

In its sample, this clone was seen once. V is TRBV6-5 and J is TRBJ2-2; D perhaps matches TRBD1 (5 bases). CDR1 and CDR2 (germline): MNHEY, SVGAGI. The CDR3 is 13 amino acids. Trimming cost V 2 bases and J 6 bases, with 7 bases left between them. Written as DNA, the CDR3 is TGTGCCAGCAGTTACGGGGCCTCCGGGGAGCTGTTTTTT. It translates to CASSYGASGELFF.

This rearrangement joins TRBV5-1 to TRBJ2-1; no definite D call. V lost 6 bases to trimming and J lost 6 bases, with 10 bases between them. The CDR3 totals 12 residues. Per the germline V gene, CDR1 is SGHRS and CDR2 is YFSETQ. CDR3 in DNA: TGCGCCAGCATGGGTGGGGTCAATGAGCAGTTCTTC. This translates into CASMGGVNEQFF.

Only a few counts were recorded for this clone. Here the CDR3 DNA reads TGCAGTGCTAGGGCCACCGGGGAGCTGTTTTTT. It is translated as CSARATGELFF. The chain couples TRBV20-1 to TRBJ2-2; no reliable D call. The CDR3 is 11 amino acids. The V end lost 3 bases, the J end lost 4 bases, and 3 bases lay between the germline ends. The germline gives CDR1 DFQATT, CDR2 SNEGSKA (reference sequence).

V gene TRBV4-1 combines with J gene TRBJ2-2; the D gene is possibly TRBD1 (6 bases). V lost 1 base to trimming and J lost 3 bases, with 12 bases between them. The V gene's germline CDR1 is MGHRA and CDR2 YSYEKL. This CDR3 is built from 16 residues. CDR3 loop: CASSQAPGVDTGELFF. CDR3 bases: TGCGCCAGCAGCCAAGCCCCAGGGGTGGACACCGGGGAGCTGTTTTTT.

A single count supports this clone. The chain employs TRBV9 and TRBJ2-2, with TRBD1 matching 11 bases. J gave up 5 bases and V 3 bases, and 6 bases lay outside the gene matches. There are 16 residues in the CDR3. Germline V lookup: CDR1 SGDLS, CDR2 YYNGEE. CDR3 sequence reads: CASSDLGQGATGELFF. CDR3 DNA: TGTGCCAGCAGCGATTTAGGACAGGGGGCGACCGGGGAGCTGTTTTTT.

The chain couples TRBV2 to TRBJ1-1; 7 nucleotides line up with TRBD1. Germline V lookup: CDR1 SNHLY, CDR2 FYNNEI. Trimming at V came to 11 bases and at J to 7 bases, leaving 10 bases not matched to a gene. The CDR3 consists of 12 residues. The CDR3 loop is CAGYRGTYEAFF. CDR3 nucleotides: TGTGCCGGGTACAGGGGAACATATGAAGCTTTCTTT.

The rearrangement links TRBV19 to TRBJ1-4; weak D call: TRBD1 (6 bases). V was clipped by 6 bases and J by 8 bases, with 16 bases between them. CDR3 length equals 14 residues. Germline loops: CDR1 LNHDA, CDR2 SQIVND (reference sequence). CDR3 in amino acids: CASSSGAFEEKLFF. The CDR3 DNA follows: TGTGCCAGTAGCTCAGGGGCATTTGAGGAAAAACTGTTTTTT.

This clone appeared a few times. The chain uses TRBV6-5 and TRBJ1-1, with D maybe TRBD1 (5 bases). Trimming shortened V by 2 bases and J by 3 bases, and 13 bases separated the two germline ends. This CDR3 spans 15 amino acids. Looked up from germline, CDR1 is MNHEY and CDR2 is SVGAGI. CDR3 nucleotides: TGTGCCAGCAGTTACCCAGGGATGATGGACACTGAAGCTTTCTTT. As protein: CASSYPGMMDTEAFF.

This clone was counted a few times. This chain links TRBV4-2 with TRBJ1-5; D ambiguous. The V gene's germline CDR1 is LGHNA and CDR2 YNFKEQ. Trimming cost V 1 base and J 1 base, with 8 bases left between them. The CDR3 length is 15 residues. The CDR3 is CASSQGGMSNQPQHF. CDR3 nucleotides: TGTGCCAGCAGCCAAGGAGGGATGAGCAATCAGCCCCAGCATTTT.

This chain links TRBV30 with TRBJ1-2, with unresolved D. There are 14 residues in the CDR3. Trimming removed 2 bases at V and 0 bases at J, with 10 bases between. Germline lookup yields CDR1 GTSNPN and CDR2 SVGIG (reference sequence). CDR3: CAWSFRETNYGYTF. In DNA, the CDR3 is TGTGCCTGGAGTTTTAGGGAAACTAACTATGGCTACACCTTC.

The V gene is TRBV2, the J gene TRBJ2-5; D gene uncertain. Germline V gives CDR1 SNHLY, CDR2 FYNNEI. The V and J ends lost 4 bases and 5 bases respectively, with 11 bases between them. The CDR3 totals 13 residues. CDR3 residues: CASSAVLWETQYF. CDR3 nucleotides: TGTGCCAGCAGTGCAGTGCTGTGGGAGACCCAGTACTTC. The full variable domain, with the rest looked up from reference TRBV2 and TRBJ2-5, is EPEVTQTPSHQVTQMGQEVILRCVPISNHLYFYWYRQILGQKVEFLVSFYNNEISEKSEIFDDQFSVERPDGSNFTLKIRSTKLEDSAMYFCASSAVLWETQYFGPGTRLLVL.

The J gene is TRBJ1-1, the V gene TRBV30; D is ambiguous. The CDR3 totals 13 residues. The germline V and J ends were trimmed by 4 bases and 0 bases, with 9 bases remaining between them. Germline-derived CDR1 and CDR2 are GTSNPN and SVGIG (reference sequence). The CDR3 region has the DNA TGTGCCTGGATTACCATCTTGAACACTGAAGCTTTCTTT. As protein: CAWITILNTEAFF.

V and J are TRBV6-1 and TRBJ1-5; 8 bases map to TRBD1. Germline lookup yields CDR1 MNHNS and CDR2 SASEGT. The CDR3 extends over 13 amino acids. V lost 8 bases and J lost 9; bases outside the gene matches: 9. The CDR3: CASAETGVAPQHF. In nucleotides, the CDR3 is TGTGCCAGCGCGGAGACAGGGGTTGCGCCCCAGCATTTT.

This clone was detected only a few times. The CDR3 DNA is TGTGCCAGCAGGGGACTAGCGGGTTCCCGGGCCCAGTACTTC. It encodes CASRGLAGSRAQYF. The rearrangement joins TRBV2 to TRBJ2-5; 12 nucleotides agree with TRBD2. Trimming took 6 bases from V and 9 from J; bases not matched to a gene: 8. Germline V CDR1 and CDR2: SNHLY, FYNNEI. CDR3 length equals 14 residues.

This chain uses TRBV5-6 with TRBJ1-3, with D unresolved. The V end was cut by 4 bases, the J end by 3 bases, with 11 bases between. Germline V gene data show CDR1 as SGHDT and CDR2 as YYEEEE. The CDR3 runs 14 residues. In nucleotides, the CDR3 is TGTGCCAGCAGCCCCACCTTCCGTGGAAACACCATATATTTT. It translates to CASSPTFRGNTIYF.

The chain is built from TRBV6-6 and TRBJ2-5; D is possibly TRBD1 or TRBD2 (6 bases each). Deletions cut 5 bases from V and 5 bases from J, with 15 bases between. The germline CDR1 and CDR2 sequences are MNHNY and SVGAGI (reference sequence). CDR3 length: 14 residues. CDR3 bases: TGTGCCAGCAGTCCCGGAGGGGGAAGGGAGACCCAGTACTTC. Protein product: CASSPGGGRETQYF.